This T cell receptor (beta chain) appears in the sequencing data of a study of cytomegalovirus exposure and HLA in healthy donors. PCR used 60 Vbeta primers and 13 Jbeta primers. This table comes from immunoSEQ multiplex PCR, and its TCRdb copy is limited to in-frame clones, with some not included. The table records approximately 130,000 clones, approximately 80% of them present only once. The germline gives CDR1 KGHSH, CDR2 LQKENI. The V end was cut by 1 base, the J end by 4 bases, with 8 bases between. There are 13 residues in the CDR3. The V call is TRBV18, the J call TRBJ2-7; possible D gene TRBD1, 5 bases. The sequence was collected from a woman under 30 in good health and CMV-seronegative. Specimen: PBMCs. CDR3 region: CASSPRQSYEQYF. CDR3 nucleotides: TGTGCCAGCTCACCACGACAGTCTTACGAGCAGTACTTC.